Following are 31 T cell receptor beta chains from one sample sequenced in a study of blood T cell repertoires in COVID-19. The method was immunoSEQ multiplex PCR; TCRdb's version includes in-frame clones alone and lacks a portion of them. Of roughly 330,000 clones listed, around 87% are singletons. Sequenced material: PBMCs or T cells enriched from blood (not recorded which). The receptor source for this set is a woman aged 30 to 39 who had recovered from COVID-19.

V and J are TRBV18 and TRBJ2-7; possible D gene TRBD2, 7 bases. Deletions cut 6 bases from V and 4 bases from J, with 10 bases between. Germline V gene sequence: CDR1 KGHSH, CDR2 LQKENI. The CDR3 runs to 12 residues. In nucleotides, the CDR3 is TGTGCCAGCTCCGAGGGGGGGTACGAGCAGTACTTC. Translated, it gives CASSEGGYEQYF.

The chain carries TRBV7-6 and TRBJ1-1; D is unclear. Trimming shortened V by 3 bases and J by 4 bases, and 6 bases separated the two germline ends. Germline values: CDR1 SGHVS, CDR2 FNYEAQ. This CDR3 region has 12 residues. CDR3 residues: CASSFEGTEAFF. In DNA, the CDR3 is TGTGCCAGCAGCTTTGAGGGCACTGAAGCTTTCTTT.

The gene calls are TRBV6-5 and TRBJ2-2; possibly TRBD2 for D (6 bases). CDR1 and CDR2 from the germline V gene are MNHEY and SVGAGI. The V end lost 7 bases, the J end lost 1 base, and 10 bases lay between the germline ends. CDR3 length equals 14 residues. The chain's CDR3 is CASTGLENTGELFF. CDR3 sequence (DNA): TGTGCCAGCACGGGACTGGAGAACACCGGGGAGCTGTTTTTT.

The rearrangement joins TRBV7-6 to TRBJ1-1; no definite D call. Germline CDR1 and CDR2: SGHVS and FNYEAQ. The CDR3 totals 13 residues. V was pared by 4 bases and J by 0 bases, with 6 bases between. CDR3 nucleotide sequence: TGTGCCAGCAGCTCATCAGTGAACACTGAAGCTTTCTTT. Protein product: CASSSSVNTEAFF.

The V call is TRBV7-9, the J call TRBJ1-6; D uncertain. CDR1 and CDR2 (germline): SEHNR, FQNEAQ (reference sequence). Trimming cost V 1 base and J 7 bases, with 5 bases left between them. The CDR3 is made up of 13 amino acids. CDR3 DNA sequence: TGTGCCAGCAGCTTAGGCGAGAATTCACCCCTCCACTTT. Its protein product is CASSLGENSPLHF.

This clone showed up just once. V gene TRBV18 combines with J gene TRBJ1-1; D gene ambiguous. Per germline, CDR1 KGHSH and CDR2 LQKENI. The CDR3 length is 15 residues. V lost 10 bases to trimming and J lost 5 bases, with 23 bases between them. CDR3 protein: CATPVGHNGRTEAFF. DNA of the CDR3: TGTGCCACCCCGGTAGGGCACAATGGGAGAACTGAAGCTTTCTTT.

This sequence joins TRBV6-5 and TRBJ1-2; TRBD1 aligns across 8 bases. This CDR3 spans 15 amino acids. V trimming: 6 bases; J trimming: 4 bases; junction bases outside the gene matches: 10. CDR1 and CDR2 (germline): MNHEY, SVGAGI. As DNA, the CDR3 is TGTGCCAGCAGACGAAGGACAGGGAAAGTCTATGGCTACACCTTC. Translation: CASRRRTGKVYGYTF.

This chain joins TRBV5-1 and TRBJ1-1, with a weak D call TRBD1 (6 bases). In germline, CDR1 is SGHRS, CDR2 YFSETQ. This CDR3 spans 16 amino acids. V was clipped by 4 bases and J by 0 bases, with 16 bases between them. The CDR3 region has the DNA TGCGCCAGCAGCGTGGGACAACGTGTCTTGAACACTGAAGCTTTCTTT. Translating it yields CASSVGQRVLNTEAFF.

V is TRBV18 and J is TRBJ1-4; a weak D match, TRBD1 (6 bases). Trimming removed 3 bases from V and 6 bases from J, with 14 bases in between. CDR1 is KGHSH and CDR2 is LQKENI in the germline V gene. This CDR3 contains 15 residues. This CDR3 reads CASSPDTAGDEKLFF. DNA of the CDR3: TGTGCCAGCTCACCCGATACAGCAGGGGATGAAAAACTGTTTTTT.

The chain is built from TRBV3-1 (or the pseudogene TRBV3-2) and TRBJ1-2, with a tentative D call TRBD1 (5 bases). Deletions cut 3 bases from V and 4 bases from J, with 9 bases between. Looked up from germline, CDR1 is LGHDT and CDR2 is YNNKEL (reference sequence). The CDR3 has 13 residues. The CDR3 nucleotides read TGTGCCAGCAGCCAGCAGGGCGCCTATGGCTACACCTTC. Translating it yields CASSQQGAYGYTF.

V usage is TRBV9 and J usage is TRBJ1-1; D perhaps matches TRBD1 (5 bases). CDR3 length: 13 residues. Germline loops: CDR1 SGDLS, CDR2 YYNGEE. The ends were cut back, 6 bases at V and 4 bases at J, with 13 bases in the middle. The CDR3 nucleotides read TGTGCCAGCAAACCGGGGGGGAGCACTGAAGCTTTCTTT. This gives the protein CASKPGGSTEAFF.

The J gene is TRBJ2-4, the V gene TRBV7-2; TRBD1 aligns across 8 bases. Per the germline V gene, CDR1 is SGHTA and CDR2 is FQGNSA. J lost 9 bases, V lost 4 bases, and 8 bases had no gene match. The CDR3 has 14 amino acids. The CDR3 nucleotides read TGTGCCAGCAGCTCCCGGACAGGGTTCGGCATTCAGTACTTC. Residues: CASSSRTGFGIQYF.

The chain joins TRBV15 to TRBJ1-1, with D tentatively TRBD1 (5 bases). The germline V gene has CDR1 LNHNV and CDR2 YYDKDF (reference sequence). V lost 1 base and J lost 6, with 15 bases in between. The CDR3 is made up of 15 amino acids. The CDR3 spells CATSRGGTGEPEAFF. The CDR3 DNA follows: TGTGCCACCAGCAGAGGGGGGACTGGTGAACCTGAAGCTTTCTTT.

The CDR3, as DNA: TGTGCCAGCGCCTCTGGGGACAGCTCCTACGAGCAGTACTTC. Protein: CASASGDSSYEQYF. The rearrangement links TRBV4-2 to TRBJ2-7; 7 positions match TRBD1. V dropped 8 bases and J dropped 0; count of bases not matched to a gene: 7. CDR1 and CDR2 from the germline V gene are LGHNA and YNFKEQ. The length of the CDR3 is 14 residues.

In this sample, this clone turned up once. The CDR3 DNA sequence: TGTGCCAGCAGCTTAGTAGGGGGCCCTGAAGCTTTCTTT. Translating it yields CASSLVGGPEAFF. The chain employs TRBV13 and TRBJ1-1, with TRBD1 matching over 7 bases. CDR1 PRHDT and CDR2 FYEKMQ come from the germline V gene (reference sequence). Germline trimming cut 1 base from V and 6 bases from J; bases unmatched to any gene: 2. CDR3 length: 13 amino acids.

CDR3 sequence reads: CASSFPGSGSPLHF. The CDR3 region has the DNA TGTGCCAGCAGTTTCCCCGGGAGTGGTTCACCCCTCCACTTT. The chain employs TRBV28 and TRBJ1-6; D unresolved. Germline values: CDR1 MDHEN, CDR2 SYDVKM. The CDR3 runs 14 residues. Trimming took off 3 bases at V and 9 bases at J, with 12 bases between the two ends.

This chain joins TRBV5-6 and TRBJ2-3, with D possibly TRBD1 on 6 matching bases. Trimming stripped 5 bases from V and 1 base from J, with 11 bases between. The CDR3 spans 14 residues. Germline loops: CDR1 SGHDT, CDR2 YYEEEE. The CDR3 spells CASRTGSGTDTQYF. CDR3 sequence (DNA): TGTGCCAGCAGAACAGGGTCGGGCACAGATACGCAGTATTTT.

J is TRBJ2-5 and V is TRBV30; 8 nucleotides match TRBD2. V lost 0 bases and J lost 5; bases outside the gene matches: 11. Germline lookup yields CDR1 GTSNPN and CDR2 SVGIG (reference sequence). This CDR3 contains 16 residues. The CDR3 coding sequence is TGTGCCTGGAGTGTAGGAGCGGGGGAACCTCACGAGACCCAGTACTTC. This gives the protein CAWSVGAGEPHETQYF. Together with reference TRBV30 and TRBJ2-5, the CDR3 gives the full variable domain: SQTIHQWPATLVQPVGSPLSLECTVEGTSNPNLYWYRQAAGRGLQLLFYSVGIGQISSEVPQNLSASRPQDRQFILSSKKLLLSDSGFYLCAWSVGAGEPHETQYFGPGTRLLVL.

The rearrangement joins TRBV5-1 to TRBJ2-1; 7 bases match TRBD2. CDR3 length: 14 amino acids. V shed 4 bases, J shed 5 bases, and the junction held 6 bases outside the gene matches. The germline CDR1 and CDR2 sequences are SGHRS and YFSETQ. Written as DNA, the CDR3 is TGCGCCAGCAGCCGGGGGGACCCGAACAATGAGCAGTTCTTC. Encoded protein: CASSRGDPNNEQFF.

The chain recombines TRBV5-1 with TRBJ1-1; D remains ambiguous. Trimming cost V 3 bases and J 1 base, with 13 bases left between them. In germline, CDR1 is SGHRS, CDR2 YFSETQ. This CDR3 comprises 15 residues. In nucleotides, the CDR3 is TGCGCCAGCAGCTCCTCACCGGGAGCGAACACTGAAGCTTTCTTT. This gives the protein CASSSSPGANTEAFF.

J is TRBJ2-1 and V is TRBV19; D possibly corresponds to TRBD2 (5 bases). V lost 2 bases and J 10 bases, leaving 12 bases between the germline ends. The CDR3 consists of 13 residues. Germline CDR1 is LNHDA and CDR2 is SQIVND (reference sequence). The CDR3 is CASSISGVAEQFF. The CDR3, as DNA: TGTGCCAGTAGTATAAGCGGCGTGGCCGAGCAGTTCTTC. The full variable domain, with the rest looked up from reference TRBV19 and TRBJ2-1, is DGGITQSPKYLFRKEGQNVTLSCEQNLNHDAMYWYRQDPGQGLRLIYYSQIVNDFQKGDIAEGYSVSREKKESFPLTVTSAQKNPTAFYLCASSISGVAEQFFGPGTRLTVL.

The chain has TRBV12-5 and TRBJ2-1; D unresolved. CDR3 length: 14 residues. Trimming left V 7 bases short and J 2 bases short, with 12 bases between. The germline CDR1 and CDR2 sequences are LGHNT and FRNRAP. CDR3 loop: CASASHGAYNEQFF. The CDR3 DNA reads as TGTGCTAGTGCCTCGCACGGTGCCTACAATGAGCAGTTCTTC.

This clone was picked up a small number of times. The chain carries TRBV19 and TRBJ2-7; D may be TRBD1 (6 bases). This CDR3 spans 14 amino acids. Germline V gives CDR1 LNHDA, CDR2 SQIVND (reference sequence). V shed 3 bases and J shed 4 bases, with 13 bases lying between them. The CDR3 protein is CASSILTGSYEQYF. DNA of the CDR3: TGTGCCAGTAGTATCCTGACAGGATCTTACGAGCAGTACTTC. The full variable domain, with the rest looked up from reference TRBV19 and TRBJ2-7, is DGGITQSPKYLFRKEGQNVTLSCEQNLNHDAMYWYRQDPGQGLRLIYYSQIVNDFQKGDIAEGYSVSREKKESFPLTVTSAQKNPTAFYLCASSILTGSYEQYFGPGTRLTVT.

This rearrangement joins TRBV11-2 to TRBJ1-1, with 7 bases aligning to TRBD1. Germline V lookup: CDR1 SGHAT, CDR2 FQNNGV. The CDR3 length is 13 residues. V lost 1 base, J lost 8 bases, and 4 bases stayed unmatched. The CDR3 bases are TGTGCCAGCAGCTTAGTGGGACAGAAAGAAGCTTTCTTT. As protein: CASSLVGQKEAFF.

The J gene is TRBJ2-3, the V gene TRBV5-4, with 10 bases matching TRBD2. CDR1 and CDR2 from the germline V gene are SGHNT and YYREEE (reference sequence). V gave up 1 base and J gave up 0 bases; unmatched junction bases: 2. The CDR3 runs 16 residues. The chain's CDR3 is CASSLTSGISTDTQYF. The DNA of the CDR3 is TGTGCCAGCAGCTTGACTAGCGGGATTAGCACAGATACGCAGTATTTT.

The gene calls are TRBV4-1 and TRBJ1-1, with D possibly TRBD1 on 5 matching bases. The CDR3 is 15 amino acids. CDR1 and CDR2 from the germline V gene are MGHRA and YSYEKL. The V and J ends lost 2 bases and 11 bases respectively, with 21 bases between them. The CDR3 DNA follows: TGCGCCAGCAGCCAACCCCTCCAGGGAGGGCCTCGGGCTTTCTTT. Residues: CASSQPLQGGPRAFF.

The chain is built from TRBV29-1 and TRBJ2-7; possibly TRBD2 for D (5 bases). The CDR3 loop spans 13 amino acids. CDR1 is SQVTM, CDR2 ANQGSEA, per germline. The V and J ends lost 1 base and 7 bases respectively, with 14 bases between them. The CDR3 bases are TGCAGCGTTGAAGGGGTCGTCCCGGGGGAGCAGTACTTC. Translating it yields CSVEGVVPGEQYF.

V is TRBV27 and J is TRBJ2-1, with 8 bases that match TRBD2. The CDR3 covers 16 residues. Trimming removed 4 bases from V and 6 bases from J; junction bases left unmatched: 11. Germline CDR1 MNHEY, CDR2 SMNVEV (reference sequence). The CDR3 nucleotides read TGTGCCAGCAGTTCCCGGACTAGCATGCCTAGCAATGAGCAGTTCTTC. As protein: CASSSRTSMPSNEQFF.

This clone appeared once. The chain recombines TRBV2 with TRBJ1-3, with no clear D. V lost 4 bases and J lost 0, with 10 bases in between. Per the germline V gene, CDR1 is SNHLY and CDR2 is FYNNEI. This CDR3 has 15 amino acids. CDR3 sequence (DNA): TGTGCCAGCAGTGTCCGCGGCGGCTCTGGAAACACCATATATTTT. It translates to CASSVRGGSGNTIYF.

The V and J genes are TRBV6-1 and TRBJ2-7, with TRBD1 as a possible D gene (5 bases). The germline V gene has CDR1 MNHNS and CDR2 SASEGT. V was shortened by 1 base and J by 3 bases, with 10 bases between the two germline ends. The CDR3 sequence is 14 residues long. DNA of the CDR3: TGTGCCAGCAGTGAAGGACCTCAGGGCTACGAGCAGTACTTC. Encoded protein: CASSEGPQGYEQYF.

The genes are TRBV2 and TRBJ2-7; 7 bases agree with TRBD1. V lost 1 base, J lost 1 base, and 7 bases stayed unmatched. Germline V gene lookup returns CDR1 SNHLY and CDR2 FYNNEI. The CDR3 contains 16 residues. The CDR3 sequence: CASSEGEAGGSYEQYF. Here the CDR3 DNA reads TGTGCCAGCAGTGAAGGAGAGGCAGGGGGTTCCTACGAGCAGTACTTC.